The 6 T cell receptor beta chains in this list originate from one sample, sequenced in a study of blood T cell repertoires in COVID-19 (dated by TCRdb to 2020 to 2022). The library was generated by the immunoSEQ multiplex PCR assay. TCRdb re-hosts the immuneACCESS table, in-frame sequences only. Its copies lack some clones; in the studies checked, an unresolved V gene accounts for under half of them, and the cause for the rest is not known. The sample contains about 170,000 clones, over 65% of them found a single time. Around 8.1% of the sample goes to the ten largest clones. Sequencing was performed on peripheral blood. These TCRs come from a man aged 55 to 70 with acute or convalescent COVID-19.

The CDR3 coding sequence is TGCGCCAGCAGCCTCCAAAAAACTAACTCCTACAATGAGCAGTTCTTC. It is translated as CASSLQKTNSYNEQFF. The chain is built from TRBV5-1 and TRBJ2-1; no reliable D call. Trimming took off 4 bases at V and 0 bases at J, with 14 bases between the two ends. The length of the CDR3 is 16 residues. CDR1 and CDR2 (germline): SGHRS, YFSETQ.

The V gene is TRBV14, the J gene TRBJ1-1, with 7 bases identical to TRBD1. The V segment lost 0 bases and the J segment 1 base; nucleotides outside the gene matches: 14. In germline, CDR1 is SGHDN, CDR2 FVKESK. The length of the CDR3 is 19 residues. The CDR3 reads CASSQDVGTAYSSNTEAFF. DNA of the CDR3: TGTGCCAGCAGCCAAGATGTGGGGACAGCTTATAGCTCGAACACTGAAGCTTTCTTT.

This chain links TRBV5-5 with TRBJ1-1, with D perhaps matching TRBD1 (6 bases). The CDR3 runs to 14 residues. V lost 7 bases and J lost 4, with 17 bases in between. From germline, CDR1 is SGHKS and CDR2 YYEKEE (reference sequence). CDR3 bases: TGTGCCAGCCTAGCAGGGGTGAGCCGCACTGAAGCTTTCTTT. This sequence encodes CASLAGVSRTEAFF.

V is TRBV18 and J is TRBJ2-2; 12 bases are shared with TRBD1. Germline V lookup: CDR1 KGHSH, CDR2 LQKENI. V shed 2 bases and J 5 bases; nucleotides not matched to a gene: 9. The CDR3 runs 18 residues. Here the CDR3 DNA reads TGTGCCAGCTCACCATGGGACAGGGGGCTACAGAATACCGGGGAGCTGTTTTTT. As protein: CASSPWDRGLQNTGELFF.

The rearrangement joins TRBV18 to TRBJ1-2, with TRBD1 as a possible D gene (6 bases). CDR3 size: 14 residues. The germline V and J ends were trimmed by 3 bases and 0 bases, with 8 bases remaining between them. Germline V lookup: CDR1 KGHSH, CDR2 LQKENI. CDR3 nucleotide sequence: TGTGCCAGCTCACCGGACAGCTCTAACTATGGCTACACCTTC. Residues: CASSPDSSNYGYTF.

In DNA form, the CDR3 reads TGTGCCAGCAGCTTGATGGGGGCCTTTGAAGCTTTCTTT. It yields the protein CASSLMGAFEAFF. The chain combines TRBV5-8 with TRBJ1-1; tentatively, D is TRBD1 (6 bases). The CDR3 loop spans 13 amino acids. V dropped 1 base and J dropped 7 bases, with 11 bases sitting between them. Germline V gives CDR1 SGHTS, CDR2 YDEGEE.